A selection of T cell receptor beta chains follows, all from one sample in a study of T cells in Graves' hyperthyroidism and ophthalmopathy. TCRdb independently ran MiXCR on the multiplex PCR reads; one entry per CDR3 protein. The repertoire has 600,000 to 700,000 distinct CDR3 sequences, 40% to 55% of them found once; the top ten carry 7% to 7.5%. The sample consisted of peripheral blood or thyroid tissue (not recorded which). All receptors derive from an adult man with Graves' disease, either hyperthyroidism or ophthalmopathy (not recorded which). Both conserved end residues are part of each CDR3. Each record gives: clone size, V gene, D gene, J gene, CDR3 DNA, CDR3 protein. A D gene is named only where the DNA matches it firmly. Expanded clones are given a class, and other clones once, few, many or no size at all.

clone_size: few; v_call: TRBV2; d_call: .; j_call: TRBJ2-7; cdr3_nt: TGTGCCAGCAGTTCGGGACGGGATTACGAGCAGTACTTC; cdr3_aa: CASSSGRDYEQYF
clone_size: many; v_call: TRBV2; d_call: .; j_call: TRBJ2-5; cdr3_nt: TGTGCCAGCAGTGGTTTGTACCAAGAGACCCAGTACTTC; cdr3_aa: CASSGLYQETQYF
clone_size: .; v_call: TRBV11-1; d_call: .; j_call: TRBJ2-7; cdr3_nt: TGTGCCAGCAGCTTTTCGACAGTCTACGAGCAGTACTTC; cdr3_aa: CASSFSTVYEQYF
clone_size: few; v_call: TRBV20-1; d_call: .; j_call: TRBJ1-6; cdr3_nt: TGCAGTGCTAGAGATCCAGGGAAAAATTCACCCCTCCACTTT; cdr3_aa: CSARDPGKNSPLHF
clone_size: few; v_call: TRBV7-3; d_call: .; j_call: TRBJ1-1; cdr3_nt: TGTGCCAGCAGCTTTTACAGGAACTCTGAAGCTTTCTTT; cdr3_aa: CASSFYRNSEAFF
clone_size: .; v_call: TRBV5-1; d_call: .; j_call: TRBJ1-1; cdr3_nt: TGCGCCAGCAGCCGGGCAGAACTAAACACTGAAGCTTTCTTT; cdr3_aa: CASSRAELNTEAFF
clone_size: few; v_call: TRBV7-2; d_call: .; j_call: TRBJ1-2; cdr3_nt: TGTGCCAGCAGCTTATACGGCGGATATGGCTACACCTTC; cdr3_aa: CASSLYGGYGYTF
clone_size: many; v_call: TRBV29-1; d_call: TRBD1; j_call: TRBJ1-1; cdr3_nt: TGCAGCGCAGAGACAGGGGGGTACACTGAAGCTTTCTTT; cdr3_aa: CSAETGGYTEAFF
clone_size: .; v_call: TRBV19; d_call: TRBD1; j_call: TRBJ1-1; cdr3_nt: TGTGCCAGTAGTATACAGGGGGTAGCCAGGGCTGAAGCTTTCTTT; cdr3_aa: CASSIQGVARAEAFF
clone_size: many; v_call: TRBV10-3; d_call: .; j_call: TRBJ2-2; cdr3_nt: TGTGCCATCAGTGAGTCTCTTGCCGGGGAGCTGTTTTTT; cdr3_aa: CAISESLAGELFF
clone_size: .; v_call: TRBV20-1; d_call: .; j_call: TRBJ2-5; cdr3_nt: TGCAGTGTTAGAGACCAAGAGACCCAGTACTTC; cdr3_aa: CSVRDQETQYF
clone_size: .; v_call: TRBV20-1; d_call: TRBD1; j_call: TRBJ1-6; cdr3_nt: TGCAGTGCTACCGGGACAGTCCGTAATTCACCCCTCCACTTT; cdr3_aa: CSATGTVRNSPLHF